The 6 T cell receptor beta chains in this list originate from one sample, sequenced in a study of blood T cell repertoires in COVID-19. Using immunoSEQ multiplex PCR, the repertoire was profiled, and TCRdb retains in-frame clones only, with some absent. The profile shows hundreds of thousands of clones, 75% to 85% of them singletons. Sequencing was performed on peripheral blood. These TCRs come from a woman between 25 and 40 years old with COVID-19, enrolled during active disease.

The chain combines TRBV21-1 with TRBJ1-5. TRBV21-1 is a recognized pseudogene. This CDR3 is 14 amino acids long. CDR3 nucleotides: TGTGCCAGCAGCAAAGGGAGGGGCGGGCAGCCCCAGCATTTT. Protein: CASSKGRGGQPQHF.

This clone was observed a single time. This chain uses TRBV5-1 with TRBJ1-1; D unresolved. This CDR3 has 15 residues. Per germline, CDR1 SGHRS and CDR2 YFSETQ. V dropped 0 bases and J dropped 1 base, with 10 bases sitting between them. The CDR3 spells CASSLAPGKNTEAFF. CDR3 nucleotide sequence: TGCGCCAGCAGCTTGGCCCCGGGAAAGAACACTGAAGCTTTCTTT.

Concerning this clone itself: The junction departs from the called germline gene at one end, perhaps through a read error. The rearrangement uses TRBV7-9 and TRBJ1-1, with TRBD1 matching 7 bases. The CDR3 contains 14 residues. Germline CDR1 reads SEHNR; CDR2 reads FQNEAQ (reference sequence). The CDR3 here is CASSPATGNPEAFF. CDR3 in DNA: TGTGCCAGCAGCCCTGCGACAGGGAACCCTGAAGCTTTCTTT.

The V gene is TRBV7-2, the J gene TRBJ2-3; a possible D gene is TRBD2 (6 bases). The CDR3 loop spans 15 amino acids. Germline CDR1 SGHTA, CDR2 FQGNSA. The ends were cut back, 1 base at V and 2 bases at J, with 10 bases in the middle. CDR3 bases: TGTGCCAGCAGCTTAGTCGGGGGACCCACAGATACGCAGTATTTT. Translation gives CASSLVGGPTDTQYF.

V and J are TRBV7-9 and TRBJ1-6, with 7 bases matching TRBD1. Germline CDR1 SEHNR, CDR2 FQNEAQ (reference sequence). V lost 4 bases, J lost 10 bases, and 4 bases stayed unmatched. This CDR3 is built from 13 residues. DNA for the CDR3: TGTGCCAGCAGCTCAGGGGGGTCCTCACCCCTCCACTTT. Residues: CASSSGGSSPLHF.

This chain connects TRBV30 to TRBJ2-7; D is perhaps TRBD2 (7 bases). Looked up from germline, CDR1 is GTSNPN and CDR2 is SVGIG (reference sequence). This CDR3 has 15 amino acids. Trimming shortened V by 1 base and J by 1 base, and 14 bases separated the two germline ends. The CDR3 protein is CAWSGEGGPSYEQYF. For the CDR3, the DNA is TGTGCCTGGAGTGGGGAGGGGGGCCCATCCTACGAGCAGTACTTC.